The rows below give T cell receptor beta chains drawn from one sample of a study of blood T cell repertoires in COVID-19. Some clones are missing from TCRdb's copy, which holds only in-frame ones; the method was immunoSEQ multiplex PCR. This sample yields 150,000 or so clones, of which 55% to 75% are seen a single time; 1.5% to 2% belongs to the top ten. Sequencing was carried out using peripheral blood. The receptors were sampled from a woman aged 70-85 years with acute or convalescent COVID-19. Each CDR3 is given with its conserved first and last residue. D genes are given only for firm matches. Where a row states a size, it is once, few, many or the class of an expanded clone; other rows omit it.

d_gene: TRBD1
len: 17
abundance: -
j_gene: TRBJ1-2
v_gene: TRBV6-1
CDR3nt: TGTGCCAGCAGTGGCGACAGGGGTGGTTTTGACAACTATGGCTACACCTTC
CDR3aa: CASSGDRGGFDNYGYTF

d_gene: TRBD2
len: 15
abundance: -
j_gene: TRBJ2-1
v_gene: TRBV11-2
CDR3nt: TGTGCCAGCAGCTTATCTCTAGCGGCAGGTATTGAGCAGTTCTTC
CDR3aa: CASSLSLAAGIEQFF

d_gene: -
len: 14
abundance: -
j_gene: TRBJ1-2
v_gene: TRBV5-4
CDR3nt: TGTGCCAGCAGCTTGGCGGGTACGAACTATGGCTACACCTTC
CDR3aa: CASSLAGTNYGYTF

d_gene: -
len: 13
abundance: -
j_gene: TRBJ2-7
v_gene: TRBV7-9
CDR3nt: TGTGCCAGCAGCCCTGCGGGCGGGTACGAGCAGTACTTC
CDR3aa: CASSPAGGYEQYF

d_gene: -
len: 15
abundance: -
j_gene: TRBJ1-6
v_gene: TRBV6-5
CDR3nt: TGTGCCAGCAGCTCTGAGGACAGTACGGTTTCACCCCTCCACTTT
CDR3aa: CASSSEDSTVSPLHF

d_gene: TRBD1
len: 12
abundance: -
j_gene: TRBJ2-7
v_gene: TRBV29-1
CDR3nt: TGCAGCGTCCCGGGACAGGGCTACGAGCAGTACTTC
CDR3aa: CSVPGQGYEQYF

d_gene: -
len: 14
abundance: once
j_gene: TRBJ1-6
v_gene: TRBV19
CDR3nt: TGTGCCAGTAGTATAGTTCCGGGGAATTCACCCCTCCACTTT
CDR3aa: CASSIVPGNSPLHF

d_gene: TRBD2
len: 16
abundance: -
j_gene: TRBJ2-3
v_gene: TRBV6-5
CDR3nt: TGTGCCAGCAGTTACGGGGCGGCGGGGGGCGGAGATACGCAGTATTTT
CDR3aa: CASSYGAAGGGDTQYF

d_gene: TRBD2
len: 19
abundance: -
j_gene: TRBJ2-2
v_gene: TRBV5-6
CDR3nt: TGTGCCAGCAGCTGGCCGGGACTAGCGGGGGGCCTGAACACCGGGGAGCTGTTTTTT
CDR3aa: CASSWPGLAGGLNTGELFF

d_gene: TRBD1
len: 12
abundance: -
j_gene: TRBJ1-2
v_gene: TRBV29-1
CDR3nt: TGCAGCGAAGGGACAGGGGGCAGTGGCTACACCTTC
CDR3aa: CSEGTGGSGYTF

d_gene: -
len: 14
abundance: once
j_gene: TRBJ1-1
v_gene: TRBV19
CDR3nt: TGTGCCACCCAACGAGGAGGGCTGAACACTGAAGCTTTCTTT
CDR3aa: CATQRGGLNTEAFF

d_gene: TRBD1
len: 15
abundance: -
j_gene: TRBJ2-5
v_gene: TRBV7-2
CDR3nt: TGTGCCAGCAGCTTAGCGGGGACAGGGAGGGAGACCCAGTACTTC
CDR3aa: CASSLAGTGRETQYF

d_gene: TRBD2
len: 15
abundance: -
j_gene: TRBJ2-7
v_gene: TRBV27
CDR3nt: TGTGCCAGCAGTTCATTAGCGGGTCCCACCTACGAGCAGTACTTC
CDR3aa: CASSSLAGPTYEQYF

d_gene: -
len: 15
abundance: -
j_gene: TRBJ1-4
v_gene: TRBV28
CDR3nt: TGTGCCAGCAGTTTTAGGGGTCGGCTTAATGAAAAACTGTTTTTT
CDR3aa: CASSFRGRLNEKLFF

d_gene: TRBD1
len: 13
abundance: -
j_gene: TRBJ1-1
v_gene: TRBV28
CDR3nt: TGTGCCGGGGGACAGGGGATGAACACTGAAGCTTTCTTT
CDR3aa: CAGGQGMNTEAFF

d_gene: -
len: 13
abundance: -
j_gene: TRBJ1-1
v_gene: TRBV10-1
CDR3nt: TGCGCCAGCAGGGAGGACTTGAACACTGAAGCTTTCTTT
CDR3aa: CASREDLNTEAFF

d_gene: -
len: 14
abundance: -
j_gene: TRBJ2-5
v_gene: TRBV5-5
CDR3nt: TGTGCCAGCAGCCAGAGGGCTCACCAAGAGACCCAGTACTTC
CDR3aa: CASSQRAHQETQYF

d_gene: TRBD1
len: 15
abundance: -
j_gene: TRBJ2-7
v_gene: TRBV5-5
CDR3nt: TGTGCCAGCAGCTCATGGACAGGGGGAACGTACGAGCAGTACTTC
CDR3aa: CASSSWTGGTYEQYF

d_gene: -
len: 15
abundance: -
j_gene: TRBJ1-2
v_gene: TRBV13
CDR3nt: TGTGCCAGCAGCCTAACGGGGGAGGGACCGTATGGCTACACCTTC
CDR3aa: CASSLTGEGPYGYTF

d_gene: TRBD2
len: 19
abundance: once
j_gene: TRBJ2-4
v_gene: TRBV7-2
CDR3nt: TGTGCCAGCAGCACACGGACTAGCGGGGGGTCTGTAGCCAAAAACATTCAGTACTTC
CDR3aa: CASSTRTSGGSVAKNIQYF

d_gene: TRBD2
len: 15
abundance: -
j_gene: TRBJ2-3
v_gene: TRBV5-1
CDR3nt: TGCGCCAGCAGCTTGGGGACTAGCGTTCAAGATACGCAGTATTTT
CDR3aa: CASSLGTSVQDTQYF

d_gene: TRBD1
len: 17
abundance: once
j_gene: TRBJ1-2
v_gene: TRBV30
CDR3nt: TGTGCCCGTAGACGGAGTGGGGACAGGGGACTCGTTAATGGCTACACCTTC
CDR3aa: CARRRSGDRGLVNGYTF

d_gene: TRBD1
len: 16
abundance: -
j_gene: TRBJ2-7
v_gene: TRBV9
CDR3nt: TGTGCCAGCAGCGTAGCCTCTACCAGGGGGCTCAACGAGCAGTACTTC
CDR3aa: CASSVASTRGLNEQYF

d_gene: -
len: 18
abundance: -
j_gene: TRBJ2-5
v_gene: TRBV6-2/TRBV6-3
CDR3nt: TGTGCCAGCAGTGATATCCGCCCTGGGGAGCACACCCAAGAGACCCAGTACTTC
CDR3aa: CASSDIRPGEHTQETQYF

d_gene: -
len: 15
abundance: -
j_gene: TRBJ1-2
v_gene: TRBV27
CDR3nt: TGTGCCAGCAGGGCGTATGGAGGAACTAACTATGGCTACACCTTC
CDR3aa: CASRAYGGTNYGYTF

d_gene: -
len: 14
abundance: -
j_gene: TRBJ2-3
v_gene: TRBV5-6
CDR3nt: TGTGCCAGCAGCTTGGGACAGAGCACAGATACGCAGTATTTT
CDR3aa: CASSLGQSTDTQYF

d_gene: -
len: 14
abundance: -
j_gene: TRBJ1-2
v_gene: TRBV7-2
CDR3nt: TGTGCCAGCAGCGCTGGACTGACGACGGATGGCTACACCTTC
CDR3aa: CASSAGLTTDGYTF

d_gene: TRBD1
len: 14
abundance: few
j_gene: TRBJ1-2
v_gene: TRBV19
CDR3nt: TGTGCCAGTAATTTCGGACAGGGGGCCGGGGGCTACACCTTC
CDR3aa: CASNFGQGAGGYTF